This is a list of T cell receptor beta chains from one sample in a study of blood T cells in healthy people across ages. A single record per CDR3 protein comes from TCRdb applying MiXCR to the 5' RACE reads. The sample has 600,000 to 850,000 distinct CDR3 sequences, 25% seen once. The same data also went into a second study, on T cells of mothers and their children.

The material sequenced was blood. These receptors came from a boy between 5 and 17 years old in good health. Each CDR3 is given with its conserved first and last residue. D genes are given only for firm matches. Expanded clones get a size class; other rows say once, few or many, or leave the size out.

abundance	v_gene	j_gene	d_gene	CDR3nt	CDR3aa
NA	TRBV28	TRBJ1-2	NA	TGTGCCAGCAACCTGCAACTCCCCCCTTATGGCTACACCTTC	CASNLQLPPYGYTF
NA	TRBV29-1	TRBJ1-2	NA	TGCAGCGTGCTTGCAGGGGAGGAACACGGCTACACCTTC	CSVLAGEEHGYTF
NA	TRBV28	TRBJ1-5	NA	TGTGCCAGCAGTTTTGATGATCAGCCCCAGCATTTT	CASSFDDQPQHF
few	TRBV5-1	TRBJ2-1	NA	TGCGCCAGCAGCTTGGGGCAGGGGAGCGATGAGCAGTTCTTC	CASSLGQGSDEQFF
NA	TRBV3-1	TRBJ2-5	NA	TGTGCCAGCAGCCCCCCGGGGGTATCGGAGACCCAGTACTTC	CASSPPGVSETQYF
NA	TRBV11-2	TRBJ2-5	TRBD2	TGTGCCAGCAGCCCGACCTGGACTAGTCAAGAGACCCAGTACTTC	CASSPTWTSQETQYF
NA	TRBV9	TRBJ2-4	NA	TGTGCCAGCAGCGTACGGGATACTCAAGGCGGGAACATTCAGTACTTC	CASSVRDTQGGNIQYF
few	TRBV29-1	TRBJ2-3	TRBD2	TGCAGCGTTGACACTAGCGGGGACATGGGAAATACGCAGTATTTT	CSVDTSGDMGNTQYF
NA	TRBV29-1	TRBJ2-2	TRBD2	TGCAGCGTTCTAGCGGGACGTACGAACACCGGGGAGCTGTTTTTT	CSVLAGRTNTGELFF
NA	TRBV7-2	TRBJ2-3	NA	TGTGCCAGCGCCGGGCAGACCGGAGGGGTGGCAGATACGCAGTATTTT	CASAGQTGGVADTQYF
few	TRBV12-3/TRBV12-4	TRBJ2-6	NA	TGTGCCAGCAGTGCGGGGAGAGGGACTGGGGCCAACGTCCTGACTTTC	CASSAGRGTGANVLTF
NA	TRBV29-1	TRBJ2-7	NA	TGCAGCGTAGTAGGGACTGACAGCTACGAGCAGTACTTC	CSVVGTDSYEQYF
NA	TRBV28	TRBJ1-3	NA	TGTGCCACCGCGAGGGACTCTGGAAACACCATATATTTT	CATARDSGNTIYF
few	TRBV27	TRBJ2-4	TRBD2	TGTGCCAACAGTAACCAGTGGGAGGGAGGCAAAAACATTCAGTACTTC	CANSNQWEGGKNIQYF
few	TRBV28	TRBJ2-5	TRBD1	TGTGCCAGCACCACCGGGACAGGGGGCGTCGTCGGGGAGACCCAGTACTTC	CASTTGTGGVVGETQYF
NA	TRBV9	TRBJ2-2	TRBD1	TGTGCCAGCAGCACAGGGGGCATTGCGTCCGGGGAGCTGTTTTTT	CASSTGGIASGELFF
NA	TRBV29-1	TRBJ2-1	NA	TGCAGCGTTGCTGACAGAGAGCAGTTCTTC	CSVADREQFF
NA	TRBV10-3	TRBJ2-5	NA	TGTGCCATCAATGAACGGATTCAAGAGACCCAGTACTTC	CAINERIQETQYF
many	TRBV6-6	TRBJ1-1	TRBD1	TGTGCCAGCAGTTACCCCGGACAGGGGGCTTTCGGTTTCTTT	CASSYPGQGAFGFF
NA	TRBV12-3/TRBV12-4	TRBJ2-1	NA	TGTGCCAGCAGTTTTGCTAGCGTCAATGAGCAGTTCTTC	CASSFASVNEQFF
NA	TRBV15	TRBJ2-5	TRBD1	TGTGCCACCAGCAGAGATCGGACAGGGTCTAGAGAGCAGTACTTC	CATSRDRTGSREQYF
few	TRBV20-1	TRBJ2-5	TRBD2	TGCAGTGCTAGAGTAGGGACTAGCGGGAGTGAGACCCAGTACTTC	CSARVGTSGSETQYF
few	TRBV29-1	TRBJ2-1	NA	TGCAGCGCGGGAGCTTACAATGAGCAGTTCTTC	CSAGAYNEQFF
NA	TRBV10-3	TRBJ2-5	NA	TGTGCCATCAGTGAGTCGTTACAGGGCGTGCAGTACTTC	CAISESLQGVQYF
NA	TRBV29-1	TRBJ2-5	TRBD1	TGCAGCGTTGAACCGGGACAGCAAGAGACCCAGTACTTC	CSVEPGQQETQYF
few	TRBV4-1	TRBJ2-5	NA	TGCGCCAGCAGCCAAGAGTCGGGCCTCTCGGGAGCCGAGACCCAGTACTTC	CASSQESGLSGAETQYF
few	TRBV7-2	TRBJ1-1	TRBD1	TGTGCCAGCAGCCAGCAGACAGGGGCCCCTTATGAAGCTTTCTTT	CASSQQTGAPYEAFF
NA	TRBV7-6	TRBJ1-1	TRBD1	TGTGCCAGCAGCCACCGACAGGGCCTGAACACTGAAGCTTTCTTT	CASSHRQGLNTEAFF
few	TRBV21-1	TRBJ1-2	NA	TGTGCCAGCAGCTCGCAGGAGACGCGCGGCTACACCTTC	CASSSQETRGYTF
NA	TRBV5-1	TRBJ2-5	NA	TGCGCCAGCAGGTGGGGTAGGGGTGAGGAGACCCAGTACTTC	CASRWGRGEETQYF
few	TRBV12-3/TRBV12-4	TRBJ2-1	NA	TGTGCCAGCGTGACTAGTAATGAGCAGTTCTTC	CASVTSNEQFF
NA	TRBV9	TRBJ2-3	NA	TGTGCCAGCAGCCACCCTAGTGGACAATGGACAGATACGCAGTATTTT	CASSHPSGQWTDTQYF
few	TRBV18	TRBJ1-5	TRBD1	TGTGCCAGCTCAGCCAGCGACACAGGGGAACAGCCCCAGCATTTT	CASSASDTGEQPQHF
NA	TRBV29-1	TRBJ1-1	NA	TGCAGCGTTGATCTAGGGGACTACACTGAAGCTTTCTTT	CSVDLGDYTEAFF
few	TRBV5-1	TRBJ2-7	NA	TGCGCCAGCAGCGGGACTGCCACGGGGAACGAGCAGTACTTC	CASSGTATGNEQYF
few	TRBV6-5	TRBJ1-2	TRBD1	TGTGCCAGCAGTTACGGGGGACAGGGGCGCTATGGCTACACCTTC	CASSYGGQGRYGYTF
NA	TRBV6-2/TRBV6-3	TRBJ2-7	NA	TGTGCCAGCAGTTACTGGCCAGGGGACGACTACGAGCAGTACTTC	CASSYWPGDDYEQYF
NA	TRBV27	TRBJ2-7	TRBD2	TGTGCCAGCAGTTTATCTACTAGCGGGGGGGACTACGAGCAGTACTTC	CASSLSTSGGDYEQYF
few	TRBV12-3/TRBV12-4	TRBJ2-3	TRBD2	TGTGCCAGCAGTTTCGAAACTAGCGGGAGGCCCACAGATACGCAGTATTTT	CASSFETSGRPTDTQYF
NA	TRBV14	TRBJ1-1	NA	TGTGCCAGCAGCCAAAATAGGGGGGGCGGCACTGAAGCTTTCTTT	CASSQNRGGGTEAFF
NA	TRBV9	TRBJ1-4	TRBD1	TGTGCCAGCAGCGCAGGGACAGAACTCAATGAAAAACTGTTTTTT	CASSAGTELNEKLFF
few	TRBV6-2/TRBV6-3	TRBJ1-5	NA	TGTGCCACCCGACGGGCTAGCGAGCCCCAGCATTTT	CATRRASEPQHF
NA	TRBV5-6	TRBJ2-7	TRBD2	TGTGCCAGCAGCTGGAGACTAGCCCTGAACTCCTACGAGCAGTACTTC	CASSWRLALNSYEQYF
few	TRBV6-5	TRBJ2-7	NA	TGTGCCAGCAACCCGGGGGTGGGGGAGCAGTACTTC	CASNPGVGEQYF
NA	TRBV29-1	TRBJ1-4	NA	TGCAGCGTTCCACCAGGGGAAACTAATGAAAAACTGTTTTTT	CSVPPGETNEKLFF
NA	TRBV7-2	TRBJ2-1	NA	TGTGCCAGCCGCCAGCTTGCCCCGTACAATGAGCAGTTCTTC	CASRQLAPYNEQFF
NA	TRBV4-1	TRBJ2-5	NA	TGCGCCAGCAGCCAAGGGGCGTTGAGGGGCCGGGAGACCCAGTACTTC	CASSQGALRGRETQYF
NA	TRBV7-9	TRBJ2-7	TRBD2	TGTGCCAGCAGCTTAGCGCCTAGCGGGAGACGCGAGCAGTACTTC	CASSLAPSGRREQYF
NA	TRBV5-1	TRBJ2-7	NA	TGCGCCAGCAGCTTGTCTGGACAGTACGAGCGGTACTTC	CASSLSGQYERYF
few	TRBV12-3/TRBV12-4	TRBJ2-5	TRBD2	TGTGCCAGCAGTCCGTACGGACTAGCGGGAGAAGAGACCCAGTACTTC	CASSPYGLAGEETQYF